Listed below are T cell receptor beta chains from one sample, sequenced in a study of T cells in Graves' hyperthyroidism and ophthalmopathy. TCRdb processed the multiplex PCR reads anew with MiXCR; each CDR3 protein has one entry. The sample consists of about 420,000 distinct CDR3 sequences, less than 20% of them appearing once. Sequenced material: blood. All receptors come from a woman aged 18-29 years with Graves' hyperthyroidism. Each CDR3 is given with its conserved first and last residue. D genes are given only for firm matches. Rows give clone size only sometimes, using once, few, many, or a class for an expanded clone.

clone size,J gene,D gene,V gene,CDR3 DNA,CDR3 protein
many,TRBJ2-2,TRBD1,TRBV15,TGTGCCACCAGCAGAGAGACAGGGATCAGGTCCGGGGAGCTGTTTTTT,CATSRETGIRSGELFF
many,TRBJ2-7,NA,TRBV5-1,TGCGCCAGCAGCTTGGCGGTCAGGGACGGAGAGCAGTACTTC,CASSLAVRDGEQYF
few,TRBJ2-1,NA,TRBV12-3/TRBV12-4,TGTGCCAGCACCCTGACAGGACTAGAGGAGCAGTTCTTC,CASTLTGLEEQFF
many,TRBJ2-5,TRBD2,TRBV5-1,TGCGCCAGCAGATTCGGACTAGCCTGGTTATGGGAGACCCAGTACTTC,CASRFGLAWLWETQYF
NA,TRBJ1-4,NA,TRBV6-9,TGTGCCAGCAGTTCCGGGACACCGAATGAAAAACTGTTTTTT,CASSSGTPNEKLFF
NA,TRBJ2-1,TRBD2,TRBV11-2,TGTGCCAGCAGTGAAGAAGCGGGAGGGCGGAGTGAGCAGTTCTTC,CASSEEAGGRSEQFF
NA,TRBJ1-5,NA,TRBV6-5,TGTGCCAGCAGTTACTCTAGACAAAGCAATCAGCCCCAGCATTTT,CASSYSRQSNQPQHF
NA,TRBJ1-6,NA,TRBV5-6,TGTGCCAGCAGCTTCCTTGGGACGAGGGATTCACCCCTCCACTTT,CASSFLGTRDSPLHF
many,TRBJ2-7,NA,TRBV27,TGTGCCAGCAGTTTACGATCAACCTACGAGCAGTACTTC,CASSLRSTYEQYF
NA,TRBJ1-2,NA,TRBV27,TGTGCCAGCAGTTTATATTTAGGGTCCGGCTACACCTTC,CASSLYLGSGYTF
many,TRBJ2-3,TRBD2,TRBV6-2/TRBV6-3,TGTGCCAGCAGTCGCCGCCCGGGGACTAGGCGCACAGATACGCAGTATTTT,CASSRRPGTRRTDTQYF
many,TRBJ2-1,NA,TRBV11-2,TGTGCCAGCAGCTTTTCCCCAAATCTCTACAATGAGCAGTTCTTC,CASSFSPNLYNEQFF
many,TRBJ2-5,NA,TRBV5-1,TGTGCCAGCAGCTTGGGGGGTAAAGAGACCCAGTACTTC,CASSLGGKETQYF
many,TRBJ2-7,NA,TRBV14,TGTGCCAGCAGCCAAGGCACGGCGAGCTACGAGCAGTACTTC,CASSQGTASYEQYF
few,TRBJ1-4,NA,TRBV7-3,TGTGCCAGCAGCTTTTCAGGTGAAAAACTGTTTTTT,CASSFSGEKLFF